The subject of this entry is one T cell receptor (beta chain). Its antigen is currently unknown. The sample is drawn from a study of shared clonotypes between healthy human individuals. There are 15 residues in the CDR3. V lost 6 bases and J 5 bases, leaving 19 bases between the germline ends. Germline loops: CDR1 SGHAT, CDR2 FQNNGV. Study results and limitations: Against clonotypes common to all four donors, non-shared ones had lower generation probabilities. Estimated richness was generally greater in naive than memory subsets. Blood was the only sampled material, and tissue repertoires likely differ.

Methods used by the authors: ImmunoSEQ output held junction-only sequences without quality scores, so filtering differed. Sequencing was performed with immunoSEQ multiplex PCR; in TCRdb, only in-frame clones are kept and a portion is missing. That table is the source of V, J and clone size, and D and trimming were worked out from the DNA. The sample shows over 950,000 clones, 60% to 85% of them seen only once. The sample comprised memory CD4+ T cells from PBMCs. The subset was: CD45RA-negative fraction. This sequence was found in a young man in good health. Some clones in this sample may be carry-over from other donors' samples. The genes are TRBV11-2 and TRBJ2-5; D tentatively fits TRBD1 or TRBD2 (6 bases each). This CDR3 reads CASSLLLGGIETQYF. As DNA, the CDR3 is TGTGCCAGCAGTCTATTACTAGGGGGGATTGAGACCCAGTACTTC.